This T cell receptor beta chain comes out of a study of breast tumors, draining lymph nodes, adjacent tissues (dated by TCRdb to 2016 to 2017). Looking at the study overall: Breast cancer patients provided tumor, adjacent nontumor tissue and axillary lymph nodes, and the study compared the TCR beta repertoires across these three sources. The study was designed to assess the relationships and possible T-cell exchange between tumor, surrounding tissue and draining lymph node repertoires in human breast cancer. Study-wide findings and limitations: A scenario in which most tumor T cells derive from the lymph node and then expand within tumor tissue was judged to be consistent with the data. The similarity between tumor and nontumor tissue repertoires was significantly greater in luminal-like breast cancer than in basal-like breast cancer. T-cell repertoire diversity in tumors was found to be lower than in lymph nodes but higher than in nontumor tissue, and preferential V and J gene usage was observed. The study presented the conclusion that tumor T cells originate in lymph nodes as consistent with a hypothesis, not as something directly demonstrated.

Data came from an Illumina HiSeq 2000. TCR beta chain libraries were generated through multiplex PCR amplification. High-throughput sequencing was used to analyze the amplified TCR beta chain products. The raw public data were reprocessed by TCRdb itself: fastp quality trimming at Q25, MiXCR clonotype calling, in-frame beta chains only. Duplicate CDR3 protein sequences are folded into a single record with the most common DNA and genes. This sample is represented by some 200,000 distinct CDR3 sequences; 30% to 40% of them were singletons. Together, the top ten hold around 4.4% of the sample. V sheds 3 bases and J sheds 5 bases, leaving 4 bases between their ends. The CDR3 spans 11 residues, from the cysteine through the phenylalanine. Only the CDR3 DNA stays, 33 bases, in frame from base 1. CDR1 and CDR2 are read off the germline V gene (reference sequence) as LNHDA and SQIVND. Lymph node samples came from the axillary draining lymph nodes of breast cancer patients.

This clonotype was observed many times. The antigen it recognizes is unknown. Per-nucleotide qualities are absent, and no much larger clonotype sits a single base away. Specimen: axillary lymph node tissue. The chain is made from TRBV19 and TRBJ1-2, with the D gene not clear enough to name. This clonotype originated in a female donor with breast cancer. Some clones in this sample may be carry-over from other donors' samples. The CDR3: CASSIKYGYTF. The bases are TGTGCCAGTAGTATTAAGTATGGCTACACCTTC.